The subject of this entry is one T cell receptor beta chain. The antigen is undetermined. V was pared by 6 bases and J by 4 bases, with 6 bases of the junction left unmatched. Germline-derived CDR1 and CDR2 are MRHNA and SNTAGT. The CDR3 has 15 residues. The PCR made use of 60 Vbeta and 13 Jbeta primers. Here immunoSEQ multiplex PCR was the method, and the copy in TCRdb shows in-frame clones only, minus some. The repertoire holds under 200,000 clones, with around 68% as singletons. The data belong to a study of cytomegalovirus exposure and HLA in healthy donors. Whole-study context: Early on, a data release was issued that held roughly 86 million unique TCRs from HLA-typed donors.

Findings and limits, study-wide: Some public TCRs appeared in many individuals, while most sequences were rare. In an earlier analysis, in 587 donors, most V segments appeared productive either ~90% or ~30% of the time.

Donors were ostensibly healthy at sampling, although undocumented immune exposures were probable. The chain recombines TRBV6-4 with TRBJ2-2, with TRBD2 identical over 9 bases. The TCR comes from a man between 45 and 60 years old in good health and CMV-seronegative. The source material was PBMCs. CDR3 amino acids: CASRAELAGTGELFF. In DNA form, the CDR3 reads TGTGCCAGCAGAGCCGAACTAGCGGGCACCGGGGAGCTGTTTTTT.